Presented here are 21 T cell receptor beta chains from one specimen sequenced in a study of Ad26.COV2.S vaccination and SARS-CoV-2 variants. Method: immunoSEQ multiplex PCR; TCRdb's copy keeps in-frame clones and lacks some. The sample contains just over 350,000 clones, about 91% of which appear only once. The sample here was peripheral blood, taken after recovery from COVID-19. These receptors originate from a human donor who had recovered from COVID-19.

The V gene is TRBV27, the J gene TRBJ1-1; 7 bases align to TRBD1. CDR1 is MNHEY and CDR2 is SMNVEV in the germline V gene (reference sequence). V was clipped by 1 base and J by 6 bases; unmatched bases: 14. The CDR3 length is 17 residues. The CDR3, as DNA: TGTGCCAGCAGTTTATTATCCCCCGGGACAGTATTAGCTGAAGCTTTCTTT. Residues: CASSLLSPGTVLAEAFF.

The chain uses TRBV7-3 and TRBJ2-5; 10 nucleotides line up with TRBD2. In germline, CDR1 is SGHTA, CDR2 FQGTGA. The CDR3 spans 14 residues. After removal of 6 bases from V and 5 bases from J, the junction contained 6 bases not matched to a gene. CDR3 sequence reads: CASSISGGAETQYF. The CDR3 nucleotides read TGTGCCAGCAGTATCAGCGGGGGGGCTGAGACCCAGTACTTC.

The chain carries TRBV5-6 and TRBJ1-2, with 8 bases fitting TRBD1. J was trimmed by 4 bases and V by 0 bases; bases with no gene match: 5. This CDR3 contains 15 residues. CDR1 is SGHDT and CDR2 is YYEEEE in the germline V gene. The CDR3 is CASSLEGQAFYGYTF. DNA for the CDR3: TGTGCCAGCAGCTTGGAGGGACAGGCATTCTATGGCTACACCTTC.

CDR3 in amino acids: CASNEASLNTEAFF. Here the CDR3 DNA reads TGTGCCAGCAACGAGGCCAGCCTGAACACTGAAGCTTTCTTT. The chain uses TRBV6-6 and TRBJ1-1; D is unresolved. Trimming pared 7 bases from V and 0 bases from J, leaving 12 bases between. Germline V CDR1 and CDR2: MNHNY, SVGAGI (reference sequence). The CDR3 extends over 14 amino acids.

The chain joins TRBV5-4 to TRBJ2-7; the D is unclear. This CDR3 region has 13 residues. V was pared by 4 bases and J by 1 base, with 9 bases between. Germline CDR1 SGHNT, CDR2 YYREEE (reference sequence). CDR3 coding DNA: TGTGCCAGCAGCCCTTATGCTTCCTACGAGCAGTACTTC. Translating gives CASSPYASYEQYF. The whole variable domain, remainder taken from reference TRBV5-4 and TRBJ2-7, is ETGVTQSPTHLIKTRGQQVTLRCSSQSGHNTVSWYQQALGQGPQFIFQYYREEENGRGNFPPRFSGLQFPNYSSELNVNALELDDSALYLCASSPYASYEQYFGPGTRLTVT.

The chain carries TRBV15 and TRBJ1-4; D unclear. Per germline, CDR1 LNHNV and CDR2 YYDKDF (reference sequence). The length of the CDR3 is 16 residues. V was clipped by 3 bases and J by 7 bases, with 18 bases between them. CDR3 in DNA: TGTGCCACCAGCAGGGCCTTATTTCAGTGGGGTGAAAAACTGTTTTTT. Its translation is CATSRALFQWGEKLFF.

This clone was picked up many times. CDR3 in amino acids: CASSAGTSGDFNTGELFF. The CDR3 DNA follows: TGTGCCAGCAGTGCTGGGACTAGCGGGGACTTCAACACCGGGGAGCTGTTTTTT. The chain has TRBV6-4 and TRBJ2-2, with 13 positions matching TRBD2. J was trimmed by 2 bases and V by 4 bases; bases with no gene match: 7. This CDR3 contains 18 residues. The germline V gene encodes CDR1 MRHNA and CDR2 SNTAGT.

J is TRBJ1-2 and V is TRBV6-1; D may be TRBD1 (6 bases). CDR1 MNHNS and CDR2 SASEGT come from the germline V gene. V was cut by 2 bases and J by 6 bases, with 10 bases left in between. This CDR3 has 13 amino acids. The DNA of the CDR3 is TGTGCCAGCAGTGAATTAGGGGGGAATGGCTACACCTTC. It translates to CASSELGGNGYTF.

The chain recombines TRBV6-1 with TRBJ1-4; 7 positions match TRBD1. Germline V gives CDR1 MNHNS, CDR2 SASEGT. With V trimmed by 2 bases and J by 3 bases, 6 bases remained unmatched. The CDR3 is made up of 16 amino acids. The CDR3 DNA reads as TGTGCCAGCAGTGAATCCCCGACAGGGTCTAATGAAAAACTGTTTTTT. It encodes CASSESPTGSNEKLFF.

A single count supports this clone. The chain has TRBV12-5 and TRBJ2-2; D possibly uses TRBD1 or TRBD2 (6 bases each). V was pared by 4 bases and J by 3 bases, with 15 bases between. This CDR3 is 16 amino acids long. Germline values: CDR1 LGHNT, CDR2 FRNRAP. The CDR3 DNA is TGTGCTAGTGGTTCCCCAACCCGGGGGCACACCGGGGAGCTGTTTTTT. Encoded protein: CASGSPTRGHTGELFF.

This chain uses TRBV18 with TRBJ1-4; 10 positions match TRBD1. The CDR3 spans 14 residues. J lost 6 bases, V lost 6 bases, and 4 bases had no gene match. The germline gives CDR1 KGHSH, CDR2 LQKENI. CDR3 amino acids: CASSSGTGDEKLFF. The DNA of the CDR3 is TGTGCCAGCTCTTCCGGGACAGGGGATGAAAAACTGTTTTTT. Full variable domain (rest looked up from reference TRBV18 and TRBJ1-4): NAGVMQNPRHLVRRRGQEARLRCSPMKGHSHVYWYRQLPEEGLKFMVYLQKENIIDESGMPKERFSAEFPKEGPSILRIQQVVRGDSAAYFCASSSGTGDEKLFFGSGTQLSVL.

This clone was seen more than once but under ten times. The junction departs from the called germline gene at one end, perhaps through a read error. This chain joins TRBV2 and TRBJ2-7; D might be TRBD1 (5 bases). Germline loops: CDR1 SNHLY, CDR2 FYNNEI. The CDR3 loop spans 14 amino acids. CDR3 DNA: TGTGCCAGCAGTGAGGCTGCCAGGGTCTACGGGCAGTACTTC. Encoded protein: CASSEAARVYGQYF.

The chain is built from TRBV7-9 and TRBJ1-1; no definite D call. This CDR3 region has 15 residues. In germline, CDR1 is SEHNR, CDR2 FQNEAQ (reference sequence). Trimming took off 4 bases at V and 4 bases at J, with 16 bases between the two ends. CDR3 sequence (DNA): TGTGCCAGCAGCTCCCCGGATGGGGTCGGCACTGAAGCTTTCTTT. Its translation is CASSSPDGVGTEAFF.

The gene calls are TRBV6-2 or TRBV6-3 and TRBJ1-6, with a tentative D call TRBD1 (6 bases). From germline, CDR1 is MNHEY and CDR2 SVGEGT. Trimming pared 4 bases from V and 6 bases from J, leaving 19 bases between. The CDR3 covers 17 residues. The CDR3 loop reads CASSFRTELSPNSPLHF. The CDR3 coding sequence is TGTGCCAGCAGTTTCAGGACAGAGTTAAGCCCTAATTCACCCCTCCACTTT.

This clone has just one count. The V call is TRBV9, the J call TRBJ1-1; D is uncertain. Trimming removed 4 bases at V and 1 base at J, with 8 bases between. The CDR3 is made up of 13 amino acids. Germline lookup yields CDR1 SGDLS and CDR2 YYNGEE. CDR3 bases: TGTGCCAGCAGCCCGTCAGGGAACACTGAAGCTTTCTTT. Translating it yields CASSPSGNTEAFF.

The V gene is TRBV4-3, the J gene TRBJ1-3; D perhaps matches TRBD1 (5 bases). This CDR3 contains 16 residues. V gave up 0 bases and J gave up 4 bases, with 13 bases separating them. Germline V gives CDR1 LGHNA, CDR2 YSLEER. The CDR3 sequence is CASSQDVGGNGNTIYF. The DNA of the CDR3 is TGCGCCAGCAGCCAAGATGTTGGGGGGAACGGAAACACCATATATTTT.

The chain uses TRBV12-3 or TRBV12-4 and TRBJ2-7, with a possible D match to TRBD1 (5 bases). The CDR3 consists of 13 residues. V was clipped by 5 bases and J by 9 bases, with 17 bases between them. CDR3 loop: CASSADKRLGQYF. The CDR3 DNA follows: TGTGCCAGCAGTGCGGACAAGCGCTTAGGGCAGTACTTC.

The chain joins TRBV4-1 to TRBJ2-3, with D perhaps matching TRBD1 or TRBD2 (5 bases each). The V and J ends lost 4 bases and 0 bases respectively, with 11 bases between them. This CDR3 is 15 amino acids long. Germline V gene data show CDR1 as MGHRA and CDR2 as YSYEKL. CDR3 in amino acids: CASSPRDQSTDTQYF. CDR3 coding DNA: TGCGCCAGCAGCCCCCGGGACCAAAGCACAGATACGCAGTATTTT.

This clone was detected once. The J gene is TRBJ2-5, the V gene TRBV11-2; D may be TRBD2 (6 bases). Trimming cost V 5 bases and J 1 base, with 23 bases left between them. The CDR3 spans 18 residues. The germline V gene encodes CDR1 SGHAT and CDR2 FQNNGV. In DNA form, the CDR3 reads TGTGCCAGCAGCCTCGGAACCAAGACTAGGGTGGTCCAAGAGACCCAGTACTTC. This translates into CASSLGTKTRVVQETQYF. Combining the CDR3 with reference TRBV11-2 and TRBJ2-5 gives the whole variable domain EAGVAQSPRYKIIEKRQSVAFWCNPISGHATLYWYQQILGQGPKLLIQFQNNGVVDDSQLPKDRFSAERLKGVDSTLKIQPAKLEDSAVYLCASSLGTKTRVVQETQYFGPGTRLLVL.

CDR3 residues: CSASADRGRIYEQYF. DNA of the CDR3: TGCAGTGCTAGTGCGGACAGGGGGCGGATCTACGAGCAGTACTTC. V and J are TRBV20-1 and TRBJ2-7; 11 nucleotides match TRBD1. The CDR3 consists of 15 residues. Germline V CDR1 and CDR2: DFQATT, SNEGSKA (reference sequence). The ends lost 3 bases at V and 3 bases at J; junction bases unmatched: 7.

CDR3 in amino acids: CASSHGTGSSGNTIYF. DNA for the CDR3: TGTGCCAGCAGCCACGGGACGGGGAGCTCTGGAAACACCATATATTTT. V gene TRBV3-1 (or the pseudogene TRBV3-2) combines with J gene TRBJ1-3, with a tentative D call TRBD1 (5 bases). Trimming removed 3 bases at V and 0 bases at J, with 12 bases between. This CDR3 is built from 16 residues. CDR1 and CDR2 from the germline V gene are LGHDT and YNNKEL (reference sequence).